The 8 T cell receptor beta chains presented below share a single source sample, sequenced in a study of T and B cells in COVID-19 patients. TRB was amplified from about 250-500 ng of blood genomic DNA. Multiplex PCR with BIOMED2 TRB-A/B primer pools amplified TRB rearrangements. One entry per CDR3 protein results from TCRdb running MiXCR on the multiplex PCR reads. The profile shows roughly 15,000 distinct CDR3 sequences, over 25% of them singletons. Source material: blood. These TCRs come from a human donor who had recovered from COVID-19.

Only a few counts were recorded for this clonotype. The chain recombines TRBV5-4 with TRBJ1-4, with TRBD1 identical over 8 bases. Germline V lookup: CDR1 SGHNT, CDR2 YYREEE (reference sequence). V lost 1 base and J lost 5; bases outside the gene matches: 4. The CDR3 consists of 15 residues. The CDR3 sequence: CASSLSGGWNEKLFF. The CDR3 bases are TGTGCCAGCAGCTTGTCAGGGGGCTGGAATGAAAAACTGTTTTTT.

This clonotype rates as medium-sized. The genes are TRBV29-1 and TRBJ1-5; D not certain. In germline, CDR1 is SQVTM, CDR2 ANQGSEA. The V gene lost 1 base and the J gene lost 6 bases, with 7 bases spanning the gap. This CDR3 has 12 amino acids. CDR3 DNA sequence: TGCAGCGTTGAAGCCGCGGGTCAGCCCCAGCATTTT. Its translation: CSVEAAGQPQHF.

The table lists this clonotype with a few counts. V and J are TRBV14 and TRBJ2-1; TRBD2 aligns across 10 bases. Germline-derived CDR1 and CDR2 are SGHDN and FVKESK. The V segment lost 0 bases and the J segment 4 bases; nucleotides outside the gene matches: 6. CDR3 size: 17 residues. The CDR3 nucleotides read TGTGCCAGCAGCCAAGAAGGACTAGCGGAGGGATACAATGAGCAGTTCTTC. As protein: CASSQEGLAEGYNEQFF. The entire variable domain, with the rest obtained from reference TRBV14 and TRBJ2-1, is as follows: EAGVTQFPSHSVIEKGQTVTLRCDPISGHDNLYWYRRVMGKEIKFLLHFVKESKQDESGMPNNRFLAERTGGTYSTLKVQPAELEDSGVYFCASSQEGLAEGYNEQFFGPGTRLTVL.

This clonotype has a handful of counts. The chain couples TRBV5-6 to TRBJ1-2; D is possibly TRBD1 (5 bases). This CDR3 has 13 amino acids. In germline, CDR1 is SGHDT, CDR2 YYEEEE. V lost 2 bases to trimming and J lost 11 bases, with 16 bases between them. CDR3 DNA: TGTGCCAGCAGCTTCGTAGGGGAGATGTGGTACACCTTC. It is translated as CASSFVGEMWYTF. The whole variable domain, remainder taken from reference TRBV5-6 and TRBJ1-2, is DAGVTQSPTHLIKTRGQQVTLRCSPKSGHDTVSWYQQALGQGPQFIFQYYEEEERQRGNFPDRFSGHQFPNYSSELNVNALLLGDSALYLCASSFVGEMWYTFGSGTRLTVV.

The gene calls are TRBV7-2 and TRBJ2-7; the D gene is possibly TRBD1 (6 bases). Germline CDR1 is SGHTA and CDR2 is FQGNSA. Trimming shortened V by 4 bases and J by 1 base, and 17 bases separated the two germline ends. The CDR3 spans 16 residues. Here the CDR3 DNA reads TGTGCCAGCAGCTCCCGCCAGGGGCCCCCGTCCTACGAGCAGTACTTC. It encodes CASSSRQGPPSYEQYF.

This clonotype is medium-sized (0.01 to 0.1%) by share. The chain uses TRBV19 and TRBJ2-7, with D perhaps TRBD2 (6 bases). CDR3 size: 12 residues. CDR1 LNHDA and CDR2 SQIVND come from the germline V gene (reference sequence). The V end lost 5 bases, the J end lost 7 bases, and 12 bases lay between the germline ends. In nucleotides, the CDR3 is TGTGCCAGTAGTTCGGAGGGACGGGAGCAGTACTTC. It translates to CASSSEGREQYF.

This clonotype has just a few counts. V gene TRBV6-4 combines with J gene TRBJ2-1, with TRBD2 as a possible D gene (5 bases). Germline V CDR1 and CDR2: MRHNA, SNTAGT. CDR3 size: 13 residues. The V and J ends lost 5 bases and 10 bases respectively, with 15 bases between them. CDR3 sequence: CASSSDSRGEQFF. The CDR3 DNA reads as TGTGCCAGCAGTTCCGACTCTAGAGGGGAGCAGTTCTTC.

By sample share, this clonotype is medium-sized. This chain joins TRBV30 and TRBJ2-1; D possibly corresponds to TRBD1 (5 bases). The germline V gene has CDR1 GTSNPN and CDR2 SVGIG (reference sequence). The CDR3 is 15 amino acids. Between the trimmed V and J ends, which lost 1 base and 1 base, there was a span of 11 bases. Here the CDR3 reads CAWSGGPGSYNEQFF. Here the CDR3 DNA reads TGTGCCTGGAGTGGTGGGCCAGGGTCCTACAATGAGCAGTTCTTC.